Following are 15 T cell receptor beta chains from one sample sequenced in a study of blood T cell repertoires in COVID-19. The method was immunoSEQ multiplex PCR; TCRdb's version includes in-frame clones alone and lacks a portion of them. The table includes about 270,000 clones, around 93% detected once. Sequencing was carried out using PBMCs or T cells enriched from blood (not recorded which). The receptor source for this set is a man aged 40-50 years who had been exposed to COVID-19.

CDR3 in amino acids: CASSSGQDQQFF. The CDR3, as DNA: TGTGCCAGCAGTTCCGGACAGGATCAGCAGTTCTTC. The chain employs TRBV28 and TRBJ2-1; 7 nucleotides agree with TRBD1. Germline-derived CDR1 and CDR2 are MDHEN and SYDVKM. The V segment lost 4 bases and the J segment 11 bases; nucleotides outside the gene matches: 5. The CDR3 contains 12 residues.

This chain joins TRBV18 and TRBJ2-5; D is unclear. This CDR3 contains 15 residues. Per germline, CDR1 KGHSH and CDR2 LQKENI. V was cut by 0 bases and J by 2 bases, with 10 bases left in between. CDR3 residues: CASSPPAGDQETQYF. The CDR3 bases are TGTGCCAGCTCACCACCGGCCGGAGATCAAGAGACCCAGTACTTC.

This sequence joins TRBV25-1 and TRBJ2-1, with D unresolved. The CDR3 has 13 amino acids. The germline V and J ends were trimmed by 0 bases and 8 bases, with 8 bases remaining between them. The germline CDR1 and CDR2 sequences are MGHDK and SYGVNS. The CDR3 DNA follows: TGTGCCAGCAGTGAATATCTAGAGGATGAGCAGTTCTTC. It encodes CASSEYLEDEQFF.

This clone was counted a single time. The J gene is TRBJ1-1, the V gene TRBV29-1; D gene ambiguous. CDR1 is SQVTM and CDR2 is ANQGSEA in the germline V gene. The CDR3 loop spans 13 amino acids. V was cut by 3 bases and J by 3 bases, with 11 bases left in between. CDR3 nucleotide sequence: TGCAGCGTTGATGTACCGCAGGACACTGAAGCTTTCTTT. It specifies CSVDVPQDTEAFF.

The V gene is TRBV27, the J gene TRBJ1-6, with a weak D call TRBD1 (6 bases). This CDR3 has 14 residues. CDR1 MNHEY and CDR2 SMNVEV come from the germline V gene (reference sequence). V gave up 3 bases and J gave up 9 bases, with 12 bases separating them. CDR3 DNA sequence: TGTGCCAGCAGTTTGTCAGGGGAAAGTTCACCCCTCCACTTT. It codes for CASSLSGESSPLHF.

This chain uses TRBV15 with TRBJ2-5; 7 nucleotides align to TRBD1. Germline-derived CDR1 and CDR2 are LNHNV and YYDKDF (reference sequence). Losses at the gene ends were 4 bases for V and 0 bases for J; bases not matched to a gene: 5. There are 15 residues in the CDR3. DNA for the CDR3: TGTGCCACCAGCACGCGACAGGGTAACCAAGAGACCCAGTACTTC. Translating it yields CATSTRQGNQETQYF.

The rearrangement joins TRBV6-5 to TRBJ1-1, with 8 bases matching TRBD1. Unmatched junction bases numbered 5, after V lost 6 bases and J lost 2 bases. The CDR3 runs to 14 residues. Germline lookup yields CDR1 MNHEY and CDR2 SVGAGI. The chain's CDR3 is CASRSTGENTEAFF. The CDR3 nucleotides read TGTGCCAGCAGGTCGACAGGGGAAAACACTGAAGCTTTCTTT.

This sequence joins TRBV11-2 and TRBJ2-7; possible D gene TRBD1, 5 bases. The length of the CDR3 is 18 residues. Germline V CDR1 and CDR2: SGHAT, FQNNGV. V was trimmed by 0 bases and J by 0 bases, leaving 18 bases between them. For the CDR3, the DNA is TGTGCCAGCAGCTTAGATAATTTTCGGACACTAAGCTCCTACGAGCAGTACTTC. Protein product: CASSLDNFRTLSSYEQYF.

The chain recombines TRBV2 with TRBJ1-4; the match to TRBD1 covers 7 bases. Germline trimming cut 6 bases from V and 7 bases from J; bases unmatched to any gene: 5. The germline V gene encodes CDR1 SNHLY and CDR2 FYNNEI. CDR3 length equals 13 residues. The chain's CDR3 is CASREGAVEKLFF. Written as DNA, the CDR3 is TGTGCCAGCAGGGAGGGGGCTGTTGAAAAACTGTTTTTT.

The chain joins TRBV18 to TRBJ2-1, with no clear D. The CDR3 is 12 amino acids. Germline values: CDR1 KGHSH, CDR2 LQKENI. The V end was cut by 3 bases, the J end by 7 bases, with 7 bases between. The CDR3 bases are TGTGCCAGCTCACCTGGTCGGAATGAGCAGTTCTTC. This gives the protein CASSPGRNEQFF. Filled out from reference TRBV18 and TRBJ2-1, the complete variable domain reads NAGVMQNPRHLVRRRGQEARLRCSPMKGHSHVYWYRQLPEEGLKFMVYLQKENIIDESGMPKERFSAEFPKEGPSILRIQQVVRGDSAAYFCASSPGRNEQFFGPGTRLTVL.

The gene calls are TRBV6-4 and TRBJ2-1, with D perhaps TRBD2 (6 bases). The length of the CDR3 is 14 residues. V dropped 0 bases and J dropped 5 bases, with 8 bases sitting between them. CDR1 is MRHNA, CDR2 SNTAGT, per germline. The CDR3 protein is CASSDSPGDNEQFF. CDR3 in DNA: TGTGCCAGCAGTGACTCGCCGGGAGACAATGAGCAGTTCTTC.

The chain is built from TRBV18 and TRBJ1-4; 7 bases fit TRBD1. This CDR3 contains 18 residues. The germline V gene has CDR1 KGHSH and CDR2 LQKENI. The V gene end was trimmed by 2 bases and the J gene end by 2 bases; junction bases not matched to a gene: 11. The CDR3 DNA sequence: TGTGCCAGCTCACCAAAGCGGCAGGGGGTCTTGACTAATGAAAAACTGTTTTTT. It is translated as CASSPKRQGVLTNEKLFF.

The chain recombines TRBV7-9 with TRBJ1-1, with 9 bases that match TRBD1. This CDR3 contains 14 residues. Germline CDR1 is SEHNR and CDR2 is FQNEAQ (reference sequence). The trim removed 1 base at V and 6 bases at J, leaving 3 bases unmatched. The CDR3 loop reads CASSLGTGGPEAFF. CDR3 coding DNA: TGTGCCAGCAGCTTAGGAACAGGGGGCCCTGAAGCTTTCTTT.

This clone showed up just a few times. The J gene is TRBJ1-2, the V gene TRBV9, with D perhaps TRBD1 (6 bases). Per the germline V gene, CDR1 is SGDLS and CDR2 is YYNGEE. CDR3 size: 14 residues. Trimming removed 3 bases from V and 4 bases from J, with 13 bases in between. The CDR3 region has the DNA TGTGCCAGCAGCGGACAGGTTTCTCGCTATGGCTACACCTTC. Translation gives CASSGQVSRYGYTF.

The chain links TRBV10-3 to TRBJ1-1; 9 bases match TRBD1. The CDR3 is made up of 13 amino acids. Germline V gene lookup returns CDR1 ENHRY and CDR2 SYGVKD. Unmatched junction bases numbered 3, after V lost 8 bases and J lost 2 bases. CDR3 sequence: CAIVDRGNTEAFF. Written as DNA, the CDR3 is TGTGCCATCGTGGACAGGGGAAACACTGAAGCTTTCTTT.